What follows are 11 T cell receptor beta chains derived from one specimen sequenced in a study of blood T cell repertoires in COVID-19 (dated by TCRdb to about 2020). The receptor library was made with the immunoSEQ multiplex PCR assay. TCRdb stores this immuneACCESS table with in-frame sequences only. Part of the clones is absent; in the studies checked, under half of the shortfall reflects unresolved V genes, and no reason is known for the rest. This sample comprises around 250,000 clones, around 90% of them detected only once. More than 1% of the sample rests with the top ten. The sample comprised PBMCs or T cells enriched from blood (not recorded which). The origin of the receptors is a human donor in a cohort exposed to, infected with or recovered from COVID-19 (not recorded which). The donor label of this sample is uncertain.

This chain connects TRBV18 to TRBJ2-7, with 13 bases matching TRBD2. Trimming at V came to 3 bases and at J to 5 bases, leaving 1 base not matched to a gene. CDR3 length: 14 amino acids. Germline lookup yields CDR1 KGHSH and CDR2 LQKENI. The CDR3 nucleotides read TGTGCCAGCTCACCGGGGACTAGCGGGGACGAGCAGTACTTC. It translates to CASSPGTSGDEQYF. The variable domain in full, with the rest retrieved from reference TRBV18 and TRBJ2-7, is NAGVMQNPRHLVRRRGQEARLRCSPMKGHSHVYWYRQLPEEGLKFMVYLQKENIIDESGMPKERFSAEFPKEGPSILRIQQVVRGDSAAYFCASSPGTSGDEQYFGPGTRLTVT.

This clone has only one observation. The chain carries TRBV29-1 and TRBJ2-5, with 10 positions matching TRBD1. The V gene end was trimmed by 7 bases and the J gene end by 5 bases; junction bases not matched to a gene: 4. The germline V gene has CDR1 SQVTM and CDR2 ANQGSEA. The CDR3 contains 12 residues. The CDR3 DNA is TGCAGCGCTAGGACAGGGGGGGAGACCCAGTACTTC. This sequence encodes CSARTGGETQYF.

J is TRBJ2-5 and V is TRBV7-2; no reliable D call. Germline CDR1 SGHTA, CDR2 FQGNSA. The V end lost 4 bases, the J end lost 4 bases, and 16 bases lay between the germline ends. The CDR3 spans 15 residues. CDR3 sequence reads: CASSSRAVATETQYF. The CDR3, as DNA: TGTGCCAGCAGCTCTCGCGCCGTAGCTACAGAGACCCAGTACTTC.

This rearrangement joins TRBV6-5 to TRBJ1-1; D unclear. Trimming took off 0 bases at V and 7 bases at J, with 6 bases between the two ends. The CDR3 has 12 amino acids. The germline gives CDR1 MNHEY, CDR2 SVGAGI. The CDR3 reads CASSYSRGEAFF. The CDR3 bases are TGTGCCAGCAGTTACTCGAGAGGTGAAGCTTTCTTT.

The rearrangement uses TRBV24-1 and TRBJ1-2, with unresolved D. CDR1 and CDR2 from the germline V gene are KGHDR and SFDVKD. The CDR3 contains 11 residues. With 7 bases removed from V and 3 bases from J, the gap between germline ends came to 5 bases. The CDR3 DNA follows: TGTGCCACCAGGTCCGACTATGGCTACACCTTC. Translated, it gives CATRSDYGYTF.

The chain joins TRBV7-3 to TRBJ2-3; possibly TRBD1 for D (5 bases). V lost 2 bases and J lost 6, with 12 bases in between. The CDR3 runs to 14 residues. Germline CDR1 is SGHTA and CDR2 is FQGTGA. CDR3 DNA sequence: TGTGCCAGCAGCTTAGCAGGGAAGAGGGATACGCAGTATTTT. Translation: CASSLAGKRDTQYF.

The chain recombines TRBV3-1 (or the pseudogene TRBV3-2) with TRBJ1-6; no firm D call. The V end lost 1 base, the J end lost 7 bases, and 11 bases lay between the germline ends. This CDR3 contains 15 residues. Germline loops: CDR1 LGHDT, CDR2 YNNKEL (reference sequence). CDR3 protein: CASSQGENWNSPLHF. CDR3 sequence (DNA): TGTGCCAGCAGCCAAGGGGAGAACTGGAATTCACCCCTCCACTTT.

J is TRBJ1-1 and V is TRBV9, with 7 bases lining up with TRBD1. The CDR3 has 14 residues. V lost 3 bases, J lost 5 bases, and 7 bases stayed unmatched. Germline V gene lookup returns CDR1 SGDLS and CDR2 YYNGEE. The CDR3 spells CASSALTGETEAFF. The CDR3 coding sequence is TGTGCCAGCAGCGCATTAACAGGGGAGACTGAAGCTTTCTTT.

The CDR3 DNA is TGTGCCAGCAGTGACGTGCGGCGAACCGGGGAGCTGTTTTTT. Residues: CASSDVRRTGELFF. The rearrangement links TRBV2 to TRBJ2-2; D gene unclear. CDR1 and CDR2 from the germline V gene are SNHLY and FYNNEI. The V end was cut by 3 bases, the J end by 5 bases, with 10 bases between. The CDR3 spans 14 residues. The variable domain in full, with the rest retrieved from reference TRBV2 and TRBJ2-2, is EPEVTQTPSHQVTQMGQEVILRCVPISNHLYFYWYRQILGQKVEFLVSFYNNEISEKSEIFDDQFSVERPDGSNFTLKIRSTKLEDSAMYFCASSDVRRTGELFFGEGSRLTVL.

To note about this clone: The junction and the germline gene differ at one end; a read error may be behind it. This chain joins TRBV14 and TRBJ2-7; the match to TRBD2 covers 7 bases. Germline CDR1 reads SGHDN; CDR2 reads FVKESK. The CDR3 sequence is 11 residues long. This CDR3 is CASGGARGMDF. The CDR3 bases are TGTGCCAGCGGCGGAGCGCGGGGGATGGACTTC.

The chain is built from TRBV5-1 and TRBJ1-1; a weak D match, TRBD1 (5 bases). CDR1 and CDR2 from the germline V gene are SGHRS and YFSETQ. The CDR3 length is 11 residues. Trimming pared 1 base from V and 13 bases from J, leaving 11 bases between. CDR3 sequence reads: CASSLRGEVFF. The CDR3 DNA follows: TGCGCCAGCAGCTTGCGAGGGGAGGTTTTCTTT.